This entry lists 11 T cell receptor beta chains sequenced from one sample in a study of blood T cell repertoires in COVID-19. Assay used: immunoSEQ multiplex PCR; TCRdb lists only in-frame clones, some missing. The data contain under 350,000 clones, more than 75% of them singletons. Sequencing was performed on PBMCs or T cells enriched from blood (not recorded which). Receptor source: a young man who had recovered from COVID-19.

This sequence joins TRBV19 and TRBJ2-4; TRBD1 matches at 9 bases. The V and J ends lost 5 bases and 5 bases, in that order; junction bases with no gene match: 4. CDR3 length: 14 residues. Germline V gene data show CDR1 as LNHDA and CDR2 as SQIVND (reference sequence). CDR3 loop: CASSSTGGENIQYF. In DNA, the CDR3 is TGTGCCAGTAGTTCGACAGGGGGGGAAAACATTCAGTACTTC.

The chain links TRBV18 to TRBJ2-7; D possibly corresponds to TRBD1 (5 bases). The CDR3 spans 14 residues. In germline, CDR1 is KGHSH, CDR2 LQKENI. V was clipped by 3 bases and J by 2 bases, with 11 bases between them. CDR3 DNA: TGTGCCAGCTCACCCGGGCAGGGCACCTACGAGCAGTACTTC. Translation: CASSPGQGTYEQYF.

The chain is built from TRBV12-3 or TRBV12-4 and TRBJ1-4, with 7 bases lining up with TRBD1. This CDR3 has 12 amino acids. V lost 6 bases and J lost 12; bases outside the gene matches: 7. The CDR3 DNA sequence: TGTGCCAGCAGACCCGCAGGGACAGAACTGTTTTTT. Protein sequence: CASRPAGTELFF.

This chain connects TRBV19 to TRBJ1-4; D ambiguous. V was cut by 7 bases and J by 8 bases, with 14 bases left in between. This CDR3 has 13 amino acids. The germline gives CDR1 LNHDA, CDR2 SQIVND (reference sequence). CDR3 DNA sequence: TGTGCCAGTACCCTCCCCGGTGTGGAAAAACTGTTTTTT. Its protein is CASTLPGVEKLFF.

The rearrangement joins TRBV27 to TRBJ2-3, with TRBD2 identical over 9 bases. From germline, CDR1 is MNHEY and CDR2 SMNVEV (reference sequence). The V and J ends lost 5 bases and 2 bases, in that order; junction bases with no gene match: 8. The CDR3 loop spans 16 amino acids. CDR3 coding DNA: TGTGCCAGCAGTCCGCTTTTAGCGGGGGTCACAGATACGCAGTATTTT. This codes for CASSPLLAGVTDTQYF.

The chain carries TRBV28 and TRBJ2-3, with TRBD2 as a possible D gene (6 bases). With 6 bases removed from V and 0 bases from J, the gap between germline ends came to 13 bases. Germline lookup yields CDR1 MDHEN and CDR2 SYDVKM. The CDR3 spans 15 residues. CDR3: CASRPTGTSTDTQYF. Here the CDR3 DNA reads TGTGCCAGCAGACCCACCGGGACTAGCACAGATACGCAGTATTTT.

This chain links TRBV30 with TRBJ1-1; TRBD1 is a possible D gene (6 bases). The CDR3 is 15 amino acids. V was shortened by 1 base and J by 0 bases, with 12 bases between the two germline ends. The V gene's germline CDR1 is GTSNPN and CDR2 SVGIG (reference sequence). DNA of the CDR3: TGTGCCTGGAGTGCACCGGGACATCTGAACACTGAAGCTTTCTTT. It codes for CAWSAPGHLNTEAFF.

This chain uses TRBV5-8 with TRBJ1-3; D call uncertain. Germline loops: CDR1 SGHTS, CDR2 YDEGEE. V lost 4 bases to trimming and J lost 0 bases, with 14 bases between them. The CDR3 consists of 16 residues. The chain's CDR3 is CASSAAALDSGNTIYF. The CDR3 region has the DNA TGTGCCAGCAGCGCGGCAGCCCTTGACTCTGGAAACACCATATATTTT.

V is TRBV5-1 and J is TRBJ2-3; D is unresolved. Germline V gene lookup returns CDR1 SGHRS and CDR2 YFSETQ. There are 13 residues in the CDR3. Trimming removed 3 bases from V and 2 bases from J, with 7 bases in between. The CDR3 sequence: CASSSLATDTQYF. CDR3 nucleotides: TGCGCCAGCAGCTCGTTAGCCACAGATACGCAGTATTTT.

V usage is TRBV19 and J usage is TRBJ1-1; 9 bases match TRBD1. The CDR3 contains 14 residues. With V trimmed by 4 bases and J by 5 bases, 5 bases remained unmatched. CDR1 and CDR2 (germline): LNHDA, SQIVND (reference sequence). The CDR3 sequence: CASSTRDRETEAFF. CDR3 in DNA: TGTGCCAGTAGTACAAGGGACAGGGAGACTGAAGCTTTCTTT.

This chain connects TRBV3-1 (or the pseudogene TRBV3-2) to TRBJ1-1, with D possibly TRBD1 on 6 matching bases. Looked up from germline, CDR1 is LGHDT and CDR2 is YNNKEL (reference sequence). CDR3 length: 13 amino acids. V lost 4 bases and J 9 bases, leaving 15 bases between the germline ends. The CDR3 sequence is CASSRSQGIKAFF. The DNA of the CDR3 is TGTGCCAGCAGCCGATCACAGGGTATCAAAGCTTTCTTT.